This T cell receptor beta chain was obtained from a study of blood T cell repertoires in COVID-19 (TCRdb year 2020). Background for the entire study: Collaborator samples came from the United States, Italy and Spain and covered acute and convalescent phases of COVID-19. The samples were drawn from two sources: the first 160 participants of the ongoing ImmuneRACE study, and 1,000 to 1,500 subjects contributed by 6 global collaborators. Where HLA class I and class II types were available, the types were taken from metadata supplied by the sample provider, not from assay-based typing. The repertoires were released in a freely available public database meant as a resource for research on the immune response to SARS-CoV-2. Deeply sampled blood TCRbeta repertoires from subjects exposed to, actively infected with, or recovered from COVID-19 were included in the dataset. The material from the prospective study consisted of cDNA or gDNA derived from T cells, B-cell-depleted T cells, or PBMCs. Nearly every sample came with metadata listing a de-identified subject ID, COVID-19 status, age in years and sex.

Counted from cysteine to phenylalanine, this CDR3 has 17 amino acids. CDR3 DNA only is kept here, 51 bases in frame from base 1. Trimming costs V 4 bases and J 4 bases, and their ends lie 23 bases apart. The germline V gene (reference sequence) supplies CDR1 LGHDT and CDR2 YNNKEL. Turning to this clone: The antigen it recognizes is unknown. Base qualities were left out, and no much larger clone turns up one base away.

The immunoSEQ Assay, a bias-controlled multiplex PCR, was used to amplify TCRbeta CDR3 regions from genomic DNA. The original methods were these. Within the assay, amplification of reference gene primers was used to estimate how many nucleated cells each sample contained. To quantify the absolute abundance of each unique TCRbeta CDR3 rearrangement, sequence reads were collapsed and filtered. For each sample, productive Simpson clonality was calculated by taking the square root of Simpson's diversity index across productive rearrangements. This is the immuneACCESS table as TCRdb keeps it, with only in-frame sequences that have V and J called. A part of the clones is gone; compared with another copy, unresolved V genes explain less than half, and the rest is unexplained. The V and J calls and clone size are taken from that table; D and trimming were inferred from the DNA. A total of 180,000 or so clones appear in this sample, roughly 90% of them only once. Less than 0.85% of the sample is held by the ten biggest clonotypes.

Participants in the prospective study were aged roughly 18 to 95 years, lived in approximately 26 United States geographic areas, and enrolled through a virtual design. Cohort assignment in the prospective study relied on participant-reported clinical history from a screening survey and a study questionnaire. ImmuneRACE Cohort 3 recovered participants were defined by two consecutive negative NP/OP PCR tests, healthcare professional clearance, or symptom resolution. Each participant in the prospective study had whole blood, serum and a nasopharyngeal or oropharyngeal swab collected by mobile phlebotomists. Prospective study participants could optionally give additional blood draws and questionnaires over an approximately two-month period. Before DNA extraction, blood samples from the prospective study were shipped at room temperature or frozen. Study-level results and caveats: Clinical and demographic metadata were provided uncurated, with the amount varying by source and participant.

The sample consisted of PBMCs or T cells enriched from blood (not recorded which). The chain joins TRBV3-1 (or the pseudogene TRBV3-2) to TRBJ2-7; a confident D gene designation cannot be given. The receptor comes from a young woman who had recovered from COVID-19. Here is the DNA: TGTGCCAGCAGCCCCGAACCAACCCTCTCGCGTCTATACGAGCAGTACTTC. The resulting protein is CASSPEPTLSRLYEQYF.